The T cell receptor (beta chain) under discussion was sequenced for a study of T cell repertoires in cytomegalovirus infection. Across the whole study: Public TCR beta signatures provided an indication of both CMV infection and a matching HLA type. Broader study findings: Carriage of CMV together with the relevant HLA was identifiable through cumulative public TCR beta family frequency. In two of eight donors, the top clonotype was HLA-C-restricted CMV-specific.

This clonotype appeared many times. The antigen is unknown. CDR3 length: 15 residues. In germline, CDR1 is SGHTA, CDR2 FQGNSA. Trimming removed 1 base from V and 2 bases from J, with 11 bases in between. TCRdb ran MiXCR on the reads and lists one entry per CDR3 protein. The sample comprises about 360,000 distinct CDR3 sequences, approximately 18% of which are singletons, and around 8.6% rests with the top ten. Sequenced: PBMCs. The TCR comes from a human donor in good health (CMV status not recorded). Some clones in this sample may be carry-over from other donors' samples. This chain uses TRBV7-2 with TRBJ1-1; D gene unclear. CDR3: CASSLGPYLNTEAFF. CDR3 nucleotide sequence: TGTGCCAGCAGCTTAGGACCCTACCTCAACACTGAAGCTTTCTTT.